Here is one T cell receptor (beta chain) with its context. No antigen is known for it. The entry originates in a study of Tregs in tolerant kidney transplant recipients. Study-wide findings and caveats: This study did not directly address biological reproducibility. Activated donor B cell expansion appeared to reveal the most relevant donor-specific TCRbeta repertoire. Validation in larger populations is needed because few patients were studied.

The repertoire was sequenced with immunoSEQ multiplex PCR; TCRdb's copy has only in-frame clones and lacks some. The sample holds roughly 17,000 clones, roughly 82% seen once. The CDR3 runs to 16 residues. Trimming stripped 5 bases from V and 7 bases from J, with 19 bases between. From germline, CDR1 is SGHKS and CDR2 YYEKEE (reference sequence). This rearrangement joins TRBV5-5 to TRBJ1-6, with a possible D match to TRBD1 (5 bases). This receptor was taken from a human donor in good health. Input material: Tregs from blood. The CDR3 bases are TGTGCCAGCAGTTGGGACCTCAGGGTTGGGAATTCACCCCTCCACTTT. This codes for CASSWDLRVGNSPLHF. Looking up the rest from reference TRBV5-5 and TRBJ1-6 gives the full variable domain: DAGVTQSPTHLIKTRGQQVTLRCSPISGHKSVSWYQQVLGQGPQFIFQYYEKEERGRGNFPDRFSARQFPNYSSELNVNALLLGDSALYLCASSWDLRVGNSPLHFGNGTRLTVT.